Listed below are T cell receptor beta chains from one sample, sequenced in a study of shared clonotypes between healthy human individuals. Libraries were prepared by immunoSEQ multiplex PCR; TCRdb keeps only in-frame clonotypes and omits some of them. The repertoire holds some 900,000 clones, with approximately 80% as singletons. The source material was memory CD4+ T cells sorted from blood. The receptor source for this set is a man in his late teens or twenties in good health. The CDR3 runs from the conserved cysteine through the conserved F or W. Fields, in order: D gene, clone size, J gene, V gene, CDR3 protein, CDR3 DNA. A D gene is named only where the DNA matches it firmly. Only part of the rows carry a size: once, few, many, or a class if the clone is expanded.

d_gene: .; abundance: .; j_gene: TRBJ1-6; v_gene: TRBV5-1; CDR3aa: CASSSSPAGQTNSPLHF; CDR3nt: TGCGCCAGCAGCTCATCTCCCGCGGGACAAACCAATTCACCCCTCCACTTT
d_gene: TRBD2; abundance: .; j_gene: TRBJ2-3; v_gene: TRBV11-2; CDR3aa: CASSLKGLVGDTQYF; CDR3nt: TGTGCCAGCAGCTTAAAGGGACTAGTTGGAGATACGCAGTATTTT
d_gene: .; abundance: .; j_gene: TRBJ2-5; v_gene: TRBV15; CDR3aa: CATSSFSGVDETQYF; CDR3nt: TGTGCCACCAGCAGTTTTTCGGGAGTGGATGAGACCCAGTACTTC
d_gene: .; abundance: .; j_gene: TRBJ2-2; v_gene: TRBV6-5; CDR3aa: CASSFSGGTGELFF; CDR3nt: TGTGCCAGCAGTTTCTCAGGGGGGACCGGGGAGCTGTTTTTT
d_gene: TRBD1; abundance: .; j_gene: TRBJ1-2; v_gene: TRBV7-2; CDR3aa: CASSVKGAPGSGYTF; CDR3nt: TGTGCCAGCAGCGTTAAGGGGGCGCCGGGGTCTGGCTACACCTTC
d_gene: .; abundance: .; j_gene: TRBJ2-7; v_gene: TRBV27; CDR3aa: CASSLYRGEQYF; CDR3nt: TGTGCCAGCAGTCTTTACAGAGGCGAGCAGTACTTC
d_gene: TRBD1; abundance: few; j_gene: TRBJ2-5; v_gene: TRBV7-8; CDR3aa: CASSRGDRAETQYF; CDR3nt: TGTGCCAGCAGCCGAGGGGACAGGGCAGAGACCCAGTACTTC
d_gene: .; abundance: .; j_gene: TRBJ2-6; v_gene: TRBV4-1; CDR3aa: CASSQDQALGANVLTF; CDR3nt: TGCGCCAGCAGCCAAGATCAGGCACTTGGGGCCAACGTCCTGACTTTC
d_gene: TRBD2; abundance: .; j_gene: TRBJ2-2; v_gene: TRBV27; CDR3aa: CASSSLPTGTSGRRTGELFF; CDR3nt: TGTGCCAGCAGTTCTCTCCCTACCGGGACTAGCGGGAGAAGAACCGGGGAGCTGTTTTTT
d_gene: .; abundance: .; j_gene: TRBJ2-5; v_gene: TRBV9; CDR3aa: CASSAGVTETQYF; CDR3nt: TGTGCCAGCAGCGCCGGGGTGACAGAGACCCAGTACTTC
d_gene: .; abundance: .; j_gene: TRBJ1-5; v_gene: TRBV2; CDR3aa: CASSGGTGRNQPQHF; CDR3nt: TGTGCCAGCAGTGGCGGGACGGGAAGGAATCAGCCCCAGCATTTT
d_gene: .; abundance: once; j_gene: TRBJ1-2; v_gene: TRBV30; CDR3aa: CAWSSQNYGYTF; CDR3nt: TGTGCCTGGAGCTCCCAGAACTATGGCTACACCTTC
d_gene: TRBD1; abundance: .; j_gene: TRBJ1-4; v_gene: TRBV4-1; CDR3aa: CASSQGPSVWDRAYEKLFF; CDR3nt: TGCGCCAGCAGCCAAGGTCCATCAGTTTGGGACAGGGCTTATGAAAAACTGTTTTTT
d_gene: .; abundance: .; j_gene: TRBJ2-5; v_gene: TRBV10-3; CDR3aa: CAIISDWGTQYF; CDR3nt: TGTGCCATCATTTCTGATTGGGGGACCCAGTACTTC
d_gene: .; abundance: .; j_gene: TRBJ2-7; v_gene: TRBV29-1; CDR3aa: CSTQGPELYEQYF; CDR3nt: TGCAGCACCCAGGGTCCGGAACTCTACGAGCAGTACTTC
d_gene: TRBD1; abundance: .; j_gene: TRBJ1-2; v_gene: TRBV29-1; CDR3aa: CSAGTGETPYGYTF; CDR3nt: TGCAGCGCTGGGACAGGGGAGACTCCTTATGGCTACACCTTC
d_gene: .; abundance: .; j_gene: TRBJ2-3; v_gene: TRBV5-1; CDR3aa: CASSSEPTDTQYF; CDR3nt: TGCGCCAGCAGCTCGGAGCCCACAGATACGCAGTATTTT
d_gene: TRBD1; abundance: .; j_gene: TRBJ1-4; v_gene: TRBV7-2; CDR3aa: CASSPRQGLEKLFF; CDR3nt: TGTGCCAGCAGCCCTAGACAGGGCTTGGAAAAACTGTTTTTT
d_gene: .; abundance: .; j_gene: TRBJ1-5; v_gene: TRBV15; CDR3aa: CATSSEEGFQPQHF; CDR3nt: TGTGCCACCAGCAGCGAGGAGGGTTTTCAGCCCCAGCATTTT
d_gene: TRBD2; abundance: .; j_gene: TRBJ2-1; v_gene: TRBV9; CDR3aa: CASSSGLASGEQFF; CDR3nt: TGTGCCAGCAGCTCGGGACTAGCGTCGGGTGAGCAGTTCTTC
d_gene: .; abundance: .; j_gene: TRBJ2-4; v_gene: TRBV7-9; CDR3aa: CASSLQDRLEAKNIQYF; CDR3nt: TGTGCCAGCAGCTTACAAGACAGGTTAGAAGCCAAAAACATTCAGTACTTC
d_gene: .; abundance: .; j_gene: TRBJ1-1; v_gene: TRBV10-3; CDR3aa: CAISVDLNTEAFF; CDR3nt: TGTGCCATCAGTGTCGACCTGAACACTGAAGCTTTCTTT
d_gene: .; abundance: .; j_gene: TRBJ2-3; v_gene: TRBV7-9; CDR3aa: CASSLVGGGDTQYF; CDR3nt: TGTGCCAGCAGCTTGGTCGGGGGCGGGGATACGCAGTATTTT
d_gene: .; abundance: .; j_gene: TRBJ2-7; v_gene: TRBV5-6; CDR3aa: CASSLALTHEQYF; CDR3nt: TGTGCCAGCAGCTTGGCGTTGACTCACGAGCAGTACTTC
d_gene: .; abundance: .; j_gene: TRBJ1-2; v_gene: TRBV12-5; CDR3aa: CASGLVRGTIYGYTF; CDR3nt: TGTGCTAGTGGTTTGGTACGGGGGACAATCTATGGCTACACCTTC
d_gene: .; abundance: few; j_gene: TRBJ2-5; v_gene: TRBV14; CDR3aa: CASSQGGGYQETQYF; CDR3nt: TGTGCCAGCAGCCAAGGAGGGGGGTACCAAGAGACCCAGTACTTC
d_gene: .; abundance: .; j_gene: TRBJ2-3; v_gene: TRBV5-6; CDR3aa: CASSLVSHTDTQYF; CDR3nt: TGTGCCAGCAGCTTGGTGAGCCACACAGATACGCAGTATTTT
d_gene: TRBD2; abundance: .; j_gene: TRBJ2-7; v_gene: TRBV6-6; CDR3aa: CASSYYPRGGYEQYF; CDR3nt: TGTGCCAGCAGTTACTACCCCCGGGGGGGCTACGAGCAGTACTTC
d_gene: .; abundance: many; j_gene: TRBJ2-7; v_gene: TRBV18; CDR3aa: CASSPGQGGSYEQYF; CDR3nt: TGTGCCAGCTCACCAGGGCAGGGGGGCTCCTACGAGCAGTACTTC
d_gene: .; abundance: few; j_gene: TRBJ2-5; v_gene: TRBV5-1; CDR3aa: CASSSHGQETQYF; CDR3nt: TGCGCCAGCAGCTCTCACGGACAAGAGACCCAGTACTTC
d_gene: TRBD1; abundance: .; j_gene: TRBJ2-7; v_gene: TRBV14; CDR3aa: CASSQLVTGVDEQYF; CDR3nt: TGTGCCAGCAGCCAACTCGTGACAGGGGTGGACGAGCAGTACTTC
d_gene: TRBD1; abundance: .; j_gene: TRBJ2-5; v_gene: TRBV30; CDR3aa: CAWKDRGETQYF; CDR3nt: TGTGCCTGGAAGGACAGGGGTGAGACCCAGTACTTC
d_gene: TRBD1; abundance: many; j_gene: TRBJ1-2; v_gene: TRBV6-5; CDR3aa: CASRPTGGYGYTF; CDR3nt: TGTGCCAGCAGACCTACAGGGGGCTATGGCTACACCTTC